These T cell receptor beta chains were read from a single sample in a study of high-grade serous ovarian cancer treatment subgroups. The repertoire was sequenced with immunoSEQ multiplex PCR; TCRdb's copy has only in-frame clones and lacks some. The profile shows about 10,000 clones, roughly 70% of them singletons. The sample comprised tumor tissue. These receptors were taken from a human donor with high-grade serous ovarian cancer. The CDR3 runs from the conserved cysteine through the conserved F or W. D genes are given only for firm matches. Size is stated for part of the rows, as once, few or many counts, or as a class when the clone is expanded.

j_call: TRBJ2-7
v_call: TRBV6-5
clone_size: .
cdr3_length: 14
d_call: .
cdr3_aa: CASSYTRDRNEQYF
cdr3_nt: TGTGCCAGCAGTTACACCAGGGATCGTAACGAGCAGTACTTC

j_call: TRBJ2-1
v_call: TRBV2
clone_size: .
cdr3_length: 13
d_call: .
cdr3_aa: CASSDRTNNEQFF
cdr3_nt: TGTGCCAGCAGCGATCGGACGAACAATGAGCAGTTCTTC

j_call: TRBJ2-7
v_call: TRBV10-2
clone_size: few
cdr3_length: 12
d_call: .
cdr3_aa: CASNMGSYEQYF
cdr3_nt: TGCGCCAGCAACATGGGCTCCTACGAGCAGTACTTC

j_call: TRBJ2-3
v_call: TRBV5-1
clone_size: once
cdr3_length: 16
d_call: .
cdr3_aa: CASSSGRGLTGDTQYF
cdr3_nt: TGCGCCAGCAGCTCCGGAAGAGGATTGACGGGAGATACGCAGTATTTT

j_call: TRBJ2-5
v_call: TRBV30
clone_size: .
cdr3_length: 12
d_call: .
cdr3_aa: CAWGGRRETQYF
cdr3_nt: TGTGCCTGGGGGGGGAGGAGGGAGACCCAGTACTTC

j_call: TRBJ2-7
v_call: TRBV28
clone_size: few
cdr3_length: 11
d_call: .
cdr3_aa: CATLTLARQYF
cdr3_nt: TGTGCCACCCTCACACTAGCACGGCAGTACTTC

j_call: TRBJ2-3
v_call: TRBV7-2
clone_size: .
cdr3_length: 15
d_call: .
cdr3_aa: CASSASDSPGDTQYF
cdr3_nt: TGTGCCAGCAGCGCCAGCGACTCACCGGGAGATACGCAGTATTTT

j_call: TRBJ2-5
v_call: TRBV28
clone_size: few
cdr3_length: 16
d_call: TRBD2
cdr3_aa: CASSLSAGGPAETQYF
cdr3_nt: TGTGCCAGCAGTTTGTCAGCGGGAGGGCCCGCAGAGACCCAGTACTTC

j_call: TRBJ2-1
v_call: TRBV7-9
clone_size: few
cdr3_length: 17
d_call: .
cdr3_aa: CASSLVPSGSSYNEQFF
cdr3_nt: TGTGCCAGCAGCTTAGTCCCCAGCGGATCCTCCTACAATGAGCAGTTCTTC

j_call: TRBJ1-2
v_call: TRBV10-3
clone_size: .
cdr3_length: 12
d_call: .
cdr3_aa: CAISEMGYGYTF
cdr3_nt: TGTGCCATCAGTGAGATGGGCTATGGCTACACCTTC

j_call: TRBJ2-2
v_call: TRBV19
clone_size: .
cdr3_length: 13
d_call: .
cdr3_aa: CASSILSFGELFF
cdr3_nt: TGTGCCAGTAGTATCCTTTCGTTCGGGGAGCTGTTTTTT

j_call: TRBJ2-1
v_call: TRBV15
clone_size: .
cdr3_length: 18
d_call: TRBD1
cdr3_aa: CATSRGPGQGALYNEQFF
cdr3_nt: TGTGCCACCAGCAGAGGACCGGGACAGGGGGCCCTCTACAATGAGCAGTTCTTC

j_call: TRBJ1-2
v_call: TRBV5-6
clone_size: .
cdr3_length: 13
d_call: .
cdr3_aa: CASSQGRFLGYTF
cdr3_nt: TGTGCCAGCAGCCAGGGCAGGTTCCTGGGCTACACCTTC

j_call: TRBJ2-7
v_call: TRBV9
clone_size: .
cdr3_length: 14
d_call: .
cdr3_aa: CASSAGGPTYEQYF
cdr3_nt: TGTGCCAGCAGCGCCGGGGGCCCCACCTACGAGCAGTACTTC

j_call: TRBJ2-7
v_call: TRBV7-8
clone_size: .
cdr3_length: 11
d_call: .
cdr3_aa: CASSSYDEQYF
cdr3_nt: TGTGCCAGCAGCTCTTACGACGAGCAGTACTTC

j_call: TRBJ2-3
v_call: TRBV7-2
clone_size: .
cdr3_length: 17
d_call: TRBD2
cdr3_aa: CASSLAAAGGAVDTQYF
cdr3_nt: TGTGCCAGCAGCTTAGCCGCAGCGGGGGGCGCGGTAGATACGCAGTATTTT

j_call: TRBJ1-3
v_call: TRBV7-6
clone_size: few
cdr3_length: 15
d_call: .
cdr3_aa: CASSLEIGSGNTIYF
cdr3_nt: TGTGCCAGCAGCTTAGAGATAGGCTCTGGAAACACCATATATTTT

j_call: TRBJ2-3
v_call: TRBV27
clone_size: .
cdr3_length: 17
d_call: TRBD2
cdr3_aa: CASSLRTRSPNTDTQYF
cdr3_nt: TGTGCCAGCAGTTTAAGGACTAGGTCCCCTAACACAGATACGCAGTATTTT

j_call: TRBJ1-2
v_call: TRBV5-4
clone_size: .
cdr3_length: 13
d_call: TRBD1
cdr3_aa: CASTGQGFPGYTF
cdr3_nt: TGTGCCAGCACCGGACAGGGCTTCCCTGGCTACACCTTC

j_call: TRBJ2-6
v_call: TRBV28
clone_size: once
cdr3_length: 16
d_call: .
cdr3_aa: CASSFGGPSGANVLTF
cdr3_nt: TGTGCCAGCAGTTTCGGAGGGCCCTCTGGGGCCAACGTCCTGACTTTC

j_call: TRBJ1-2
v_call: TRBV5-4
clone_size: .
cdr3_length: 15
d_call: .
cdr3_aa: CASSLDYRNVYGYTF
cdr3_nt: TGTGCCAGCAGCTTGGATTACAGGAACGTCTATGGCTACACCTTC

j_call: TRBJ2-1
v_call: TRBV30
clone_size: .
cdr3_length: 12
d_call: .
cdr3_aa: CAWSPTGNEQFF
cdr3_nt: TGTGCCTGGAGCCCCACGGGGAATGAGCAGTTCTTC

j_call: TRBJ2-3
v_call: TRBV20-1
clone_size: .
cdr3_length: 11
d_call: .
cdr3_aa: CSAPRTDTQYF
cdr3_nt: TGCAGTGCTCCACGGACAGATACGCAGTATTTT

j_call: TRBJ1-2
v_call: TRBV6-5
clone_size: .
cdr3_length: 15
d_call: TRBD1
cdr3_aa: CASRPSGTGNGGYTF
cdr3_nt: TGTGCCAGCAGACCCTCCGGGACAGGGAACGGGGGCTACACCTTC

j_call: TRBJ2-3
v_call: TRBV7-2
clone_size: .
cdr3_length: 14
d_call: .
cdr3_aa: CASRTLDSPDTQYF
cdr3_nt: TGTGCCAGCAGAACTCTTGATTCCCCAGATACGCAGTATTTT

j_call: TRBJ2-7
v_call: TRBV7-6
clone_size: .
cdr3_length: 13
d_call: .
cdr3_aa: CASSLAGAYEQYF
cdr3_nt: TGTGCCAGCAGCTTAGCGGGAGCCTACGAGCAGTACTTC

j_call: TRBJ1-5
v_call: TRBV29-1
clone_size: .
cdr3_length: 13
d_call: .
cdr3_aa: CSVGSQVGQPQHF
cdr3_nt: TGCAGCGTTGGGTCCCAGGTGGGACAGCCCCAGCATTTT

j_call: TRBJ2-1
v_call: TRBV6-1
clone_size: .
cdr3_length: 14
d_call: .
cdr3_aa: CASSEVAQTLRQFF
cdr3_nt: TGTGCCAGCAGTGAAGTCGCCCAGACTCTTAGGCAGTTCTTC